The present T cell receptor (beta chain) was sequenced within a study of beta chain features in type 1 diabetes. General study points: Type 1 diabetes patients had TCRB CDR3s that were shorter (moderately but significantly so) in all four CD4+ subsets.

Sequencing targeted expressed TCRB transcripts, as all isolated RNA had been reverse transcribed. TCRdb's table, derived via immunoSEQ multiplex PCR, lists solely in-frame clones and lacks some. The sample lists roughly 700,000 clones, 13% occurring once. This clone was seen only a few times. Its antigen is currently unknown. In the same sample, other DNA sequences code for this CDR3. Sorting based on CD45RO/CCR7/CD25/CD127/CD95/CD27 separated CD4+ naive, central memory, regulatory and stem cell-like memory cells. The length of the CDR3 is 15 residues. V was clipped by 3 bases and J by 5 bases; unmatched bases: 0. Germline V lookup: CDR1 KGHSH, CDR2 LQKENI.

The origin of this receptor is a man aged 18 to 29 with type 1 diabetes. Sequencing was performed on naive CD4+ T cells from blood. V and J are TRBV18 and TRBJ2-1; TRBD2 agrees at 14 bases. CDR3 sequence (DNA): TGTGCCAGCTCACCGGGACTAGCGGGGGACAATGAGCAGTTCTTC. Protein product: CASSPGLAGDNEQFF.